This record concerns one T cell receptor (beta chain) sequence. Clones were sequenced by immunoSEQ multiplex PCR, and TCRdb holds only the in-frame ones, with some missing. Here the sample spans some 2,500,000 clones, about 90% being singletons. This sample was included in a study of shared clonotypes between healthy human individuals. Trimming pared 1 base from V and 5 bases from J, leaving 21 bases between. CDR3 size: 18 residues. Germline V gene data show CDR1 as SGHRS and CDR2 as YFSETQ. V and J are TRBV5-1 and TRBJ2-2; D call uncertain. This TCR was sampled from a man aged 18 to 30 in good health. Some clones in this sample may be carry-over from other donors' samples. The sequenced sample consisted of naive CD4+ T cells from PBMCs. Subset described: CD45RA+ positively selected. CDR3 residues: CASSLSIPSEPETGELFF. CDR3 coding DNA: TGCGCCAGCAGCTTGTCCATTCCTTCTGAACCCGAAACCGGGGAGCTGTTTTTT.